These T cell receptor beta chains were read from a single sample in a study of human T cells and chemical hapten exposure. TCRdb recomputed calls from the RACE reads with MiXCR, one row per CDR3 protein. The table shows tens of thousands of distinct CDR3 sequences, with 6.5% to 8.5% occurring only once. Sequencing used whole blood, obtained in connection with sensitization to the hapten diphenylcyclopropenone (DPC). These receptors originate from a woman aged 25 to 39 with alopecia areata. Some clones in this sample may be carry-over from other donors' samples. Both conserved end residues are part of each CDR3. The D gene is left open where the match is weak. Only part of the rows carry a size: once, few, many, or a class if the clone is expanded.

cdr3_nt: TGTGCCAGCAGTTTCGACTATAGCAATCAGCCCCAGCATTTT
cdr3_aa: CASSFDYSNQPQHF
j_call: TRBJ1-5
clone_size: many
d_call: -
v_call: TRBV6-6

cdr3_nt: TGTGCCAGCAGTGAATCGGGACCCTATCAGCCCCAGCATTTT
cdr3_aa: CASSESGPYQPQHF
j_call: TRBJ1-5
clone_size: many
d_call: -
v_call: TRBV25-1

cdr3_nt: TGTGCCAGCAGCTTGGTGCCTTTCACGGGGGGGACAGACAATGAGCAGTTCTTC
cdr3_aa: CASSLVPFTGGTDNEQFF
j_call: TRBJ2-1
clone_size: many
d_call: -
v_call: TRBV5-6

cdr3_nt: TGTGCCAGCCTCAGGGAATCCCCCTCCGAGCAGTACTTC
cdr3_aa: CASLRESPSEQYF
j_call: TRBJ2-7
clone_size: many
d_call: -
v_call: TRBV6-6

cdr3_nt: TGTGCCAGCGCGGACAGTCCCGGCTACGAGCAGTACTTC
cdr3_aa: CASADSPGYEQYF
j_call: TRBJ2-7
clone_size: many
d_call: -
v_call: TRBV6-6

cdr3_nt: TGTGCCAGCAGCGTAGGCGGCAGCAATCAGCCCCAGCATTTT
cdr3_aa: CASSVGGSNQPQHF
j_call: TRBJ1-5
clone_size: many
d_call: -
v_call: TRBV9

cdr3_nt: TGCAGTGCTAGTTTAATCAGAGGGGGCCTCAGGGGAACTAATGAAAAACTGTTTTTT
cdr3_aa: CSASLIRGGLRGTNEKLFF
j_call: TRBJ1-4
clone_size: -
d_call: TRBD1
v_call: TRBV20-1

cdr3_nt: TGTGCCAGCAGCTTAATTTTCTACGAGCAGTACTTC
cdr3_aa: CASSLIFYEQYF
j_call: TRBJ2-7
clone_size: many
d_call: -
v_call: TRBV7-2

cdr3_nt: TGTGCCAGTAGTATTGTCCCGGCCTACGAGCAGTACTTC
cdr3_aa: CASSIVPAYEQYF
j_call: TRBJ2-7
clone_size: many
d_call: -
v_call: TRBV19

cdr3_nt: TGTGCCAGCAGCTTAGGACGGGGGGGACGCACAGATACGCAGTATTTT
cdr3_aa: CASSLGRGGRTDTQYF
j_call: TRBJ2-3
clone_size: many
d_call: TRBD2
v_call: TRBV7-9

cdr3_nt: TGCAGTGCCCCCCAGGCCAGCGGGGGTGCAGATACGCAGTATTTT
cdr3_aa: CSAPQASGGADTQYF
j_call: TRBJ2-3
clone_size: many
d_call: TRBD2
v_call: TRBV20-1

cdr3_nt: TGCAGCGCCGGGAGCTCTGGAAACACCATATATTTT
cdr3_aa: CSAGSSGNTIYF
j_call: TRBJ1-3
clone_size: many
d_call: -
v_call: TRBV29-1

cdr3_nt: TGTGCCAGCAGTTTCGGGGGGGAGACCCAGTACTTC
cdr3_aa: CASSFGGETQYF
j_call: TRBJ2-5
clone_size: -
d_call: TRBD2
v_call: TRBV12-3/TRBV12-4

cdr3_nt: TGTGCCAGCAGCGTCCCACCCCTCCACTTT
cdr3_aa: CASSVPPLHF
j_call: TRBJ1-6
clone_size: many
d_call: -
v_call: TRBV9

cdr3_nt: TGTGCCATCAGTGAGTCGTCCGGGGCAGGTGAAGCTTTCTTT
cdr3_aa: CAISESSGAGEAFF
j_call: TRBJ1-1
clone_size: many
d_call: -
v_call: TRBV10-3

cdr3_nt: TGCAGCGTTGATCTCTATGGCGCGGATAGCACAGATACGCAGTATTTT
cdr3_aa: CSVDLYGADSTDTQYF
j_call: TRBJ2-3
clone_size: many
d_call: -
v_call: TRBV29-1

cdr3_nt: TGTGCCAGCAGTTCAGCCCAAGATACGCAGTATTTT
cdr3_aa: CASSSAQDTQYF
j_call: TRBJ2-3
clone_size: many
d_call: -
v_call: TRBV27

cdr3_nt: TGTGCCAGCAGCTCCGGGACAGGGGACATGAGCACTGAAGCTTTCTTT
cdr3_aa: CASSSGTGDMSTEAFF
j_call: TRBJ1-1
clone_size: many
d_call: TRBD1
v_call: TRBV5-8

cdr3_nt: TGTGCCAGCAGCTTAGAAGGGGTGACTGAAGCTTTCTTT
cdr3_aa: CASSLEGVTEAFF
j_call: TRBJ1-1
clone_size: few
d_call: -
v_call: TRBV7-9

cdr3_nt: TGCGCCAGCAGCTTGGTCGGGGACAGCAATCAGCCCCAGCATTTT
cdr3_aa: CASSLVGDSNQPQHF
j_call: TRBJ1-5
clone_size: many
d_call: -
v_call: TRBV5-1

cdr3_nt: TGTGCCAGCAGCTTACATGGGACAGATACGCAGTATTTT
cdr3_aa: CASSLHGTDTQYF
j_call: TRBJ2-3
clone_size: many
d_call: -
v_call: TRBV7-9

cdr3_nt: TGTGCCAGCAGCCAGGCCCAGGAGCAGTTCTTC
cdr3_aa: CASSQAQEQFF
j_call: TRBJ2-1
clone_size: many
d_call: -
v_call: TRBV12-3/TRBV12-4

cdr3_nt: TGTGCCAGCAGTTTAGTGAGAGCCTCTGGAAACACCATATATTTT
cdr3_aa: CASSLVRASGNTIYF
j_call: TRBJ1-3
clone_size: -
d_call: -
v_call: TRBV28

cdr3_nt: TGTGCCAGCAGTTTTGGTCTAAATACGCAGTATTTT
cdr3_aa: CASSFGLNTQYF
j_call: TRBJ2-3
clone_size: -
d_call: -
v_call: TRBV12-3/TRBV12-4